This paragraph covers one T cell receptor beta chain sequence. The source of the sample is a study of chemoradiotherapy in HPV16-positive cancers. Repeated repertoire sampling spanned the course of chemoradiotherapy. Method: immunoSEQ multiplex PCR; TCRdb's copy keeps in-frame clones and lacks some. In the table there are some 3,000 clones, roughly 90% of which are singletons. The receptor was isolated from a human donor with HPV-associated anogenital cancer. Sequenced here: tumor tissue, sampled from a patient who underwent chemoradiotherapy.

CDR3 in amino acids: CASSGIGGGTDTQYF. The CDR3 DNA reads as TGTGCCAGCTCAGGCATCGGGGGAGGCACAGATACGCAGTATTTT. This chain connects TRBV18 to TRBJ2-3; perhaps TRBD2 as D (6 bases). V was trimmed by 5 bases and J by 1 base, leaving 13 bases between them. The CDR3 runs 15 residues. CDR1 is KGHSH, CDR2 LQKENI, per germline.